Included here is one TCR beta chain sequence, with context. The CDR3 has 15 amino acids. V was trimmed by 2 bases and J by 4 bases, leaving 13 bases between them. Looked up from germline, CDR1 is SEHNR and CDR2 is FQNEAQ (reference sequence). The data belong to a study of blood T cell repertoires in COVID-19. Overall study: The United States, Italy and Spain provided the acute and convalescent COVID-19 samples. In each case, the material was cDNA or gDNA derived from T cells, B-cell-depleted T cells, or PBMCs.

Profiling relied on immunoSEQ multiplex PCR, and the TCRdb table lists in-frame clones only, not all of them. The repertoire holds roughly 150,000 clones, with roughly 80% as singletons. The V gene is TRBV7-9, the J gene TRBJ2-3, with D hard to call. The receptor's source is a man between 65 and 85 years old with acute or convalescent COVID-19. The sequenced sample was peripheral blood. CDR3 sequence reads: CASSLTGGEADTQYF. CDR3 nucleotides: TGTGCCAGCAGCTTAACCGGTGGAGAGGCAGATACGCAGTATTTT.